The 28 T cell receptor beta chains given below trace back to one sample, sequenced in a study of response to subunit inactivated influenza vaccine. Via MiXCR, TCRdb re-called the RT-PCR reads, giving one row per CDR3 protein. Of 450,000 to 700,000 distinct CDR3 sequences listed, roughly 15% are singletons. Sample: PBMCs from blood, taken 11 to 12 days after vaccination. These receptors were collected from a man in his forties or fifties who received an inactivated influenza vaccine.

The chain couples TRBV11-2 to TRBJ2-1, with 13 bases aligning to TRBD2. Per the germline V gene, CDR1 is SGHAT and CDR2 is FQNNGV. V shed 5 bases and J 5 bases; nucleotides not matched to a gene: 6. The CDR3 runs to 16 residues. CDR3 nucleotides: TGTGCCAGCAGCAAACTAGCGGGAGGGCCGGACAATGAGCAGTTCTTC. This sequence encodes CASSKLAGGPDNEQFF.

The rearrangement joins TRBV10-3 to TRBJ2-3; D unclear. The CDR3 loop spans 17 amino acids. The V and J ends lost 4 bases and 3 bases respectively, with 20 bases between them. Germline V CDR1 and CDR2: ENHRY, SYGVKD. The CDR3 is CAISGAAASVRTDTQYF. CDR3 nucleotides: TGTGCCATCAGTGGGGCAGCAGCTTCCGTAAGGACAGATACGCAGTATTTT.

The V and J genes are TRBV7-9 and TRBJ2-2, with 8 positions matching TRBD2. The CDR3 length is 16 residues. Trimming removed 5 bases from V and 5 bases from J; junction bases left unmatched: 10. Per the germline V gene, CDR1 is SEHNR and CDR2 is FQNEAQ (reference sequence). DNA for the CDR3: TGTGCCAGCAGCCCGGCGGCGGGACTAGGAACCGGGGAGCTGTTTTTT. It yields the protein CASSPAAGLGTGELFF.

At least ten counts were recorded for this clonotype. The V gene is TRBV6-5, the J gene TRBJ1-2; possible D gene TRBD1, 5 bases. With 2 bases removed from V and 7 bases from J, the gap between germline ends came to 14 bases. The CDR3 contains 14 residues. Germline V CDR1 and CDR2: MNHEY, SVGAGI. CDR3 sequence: CASSYGPTGRGYTF. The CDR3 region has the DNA TGTGCCAGCAGTTACGGGCCAACAGGCCGTGGCTACACCTTC.

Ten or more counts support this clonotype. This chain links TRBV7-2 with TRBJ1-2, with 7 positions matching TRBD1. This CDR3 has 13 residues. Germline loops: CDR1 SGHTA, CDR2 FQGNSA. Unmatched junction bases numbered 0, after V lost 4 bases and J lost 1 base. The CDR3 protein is CASSWDSNYGYTF. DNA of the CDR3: TGTGCCAGCAGCTGGGACAGTAACTATGGCTACACCTTC.

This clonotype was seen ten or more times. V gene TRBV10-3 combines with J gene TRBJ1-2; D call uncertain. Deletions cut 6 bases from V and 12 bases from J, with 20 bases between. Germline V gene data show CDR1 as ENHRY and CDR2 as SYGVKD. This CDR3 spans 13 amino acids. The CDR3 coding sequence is TGTGCCATCAGGGAGGAGGGCGGCGGAGGAAACACCTTC. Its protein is CAIREEGGGGNTF.

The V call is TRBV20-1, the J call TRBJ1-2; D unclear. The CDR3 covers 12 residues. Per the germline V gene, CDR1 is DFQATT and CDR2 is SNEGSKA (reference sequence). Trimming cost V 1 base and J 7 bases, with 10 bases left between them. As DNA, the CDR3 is TGCAGTGCTAGAGCCCGCGTTCGTGGCTACACCTTC. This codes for CSARARVRGYTF.

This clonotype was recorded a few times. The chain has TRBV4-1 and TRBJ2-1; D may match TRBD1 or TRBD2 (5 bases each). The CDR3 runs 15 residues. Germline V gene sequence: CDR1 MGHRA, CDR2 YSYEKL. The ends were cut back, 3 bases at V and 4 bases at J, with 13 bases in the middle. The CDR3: CASSHVGRQYNEQFF. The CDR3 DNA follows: TGCGCCAGCAGCCACGTGGGACGGCAGTACAATGAGCAGTTCTTC.

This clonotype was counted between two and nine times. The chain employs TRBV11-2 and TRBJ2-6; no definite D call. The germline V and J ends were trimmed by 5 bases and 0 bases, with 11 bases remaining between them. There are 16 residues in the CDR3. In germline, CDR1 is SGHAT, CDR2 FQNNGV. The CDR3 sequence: CASSKNLNSGANVLTF. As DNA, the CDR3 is TGTGCCAGCAGCAAGAATTTGAACTCTGGGGCCAACGTCCTGACTTTC. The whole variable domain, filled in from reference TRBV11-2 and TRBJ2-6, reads EAGVAQSPRYKIIEKRQSVAFWCNPISGHATLYWYQQILGQGPKLLIQFQNNGVVDDSQLPKDRFSAERLKGVDSTLKIQPAKLEDSAVYLCASSKNLNSGANVLTFGAGSRLTVL.

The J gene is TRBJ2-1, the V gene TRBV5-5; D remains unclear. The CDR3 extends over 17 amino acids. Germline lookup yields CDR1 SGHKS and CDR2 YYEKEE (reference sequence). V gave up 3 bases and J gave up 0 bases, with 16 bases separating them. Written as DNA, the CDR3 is TGTGCCAGCAGCTCACTTGGTGGGGATAGCTCCTACAATGAGCAGTTCTTC. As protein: CASSSLGGDSSYNEQFF.

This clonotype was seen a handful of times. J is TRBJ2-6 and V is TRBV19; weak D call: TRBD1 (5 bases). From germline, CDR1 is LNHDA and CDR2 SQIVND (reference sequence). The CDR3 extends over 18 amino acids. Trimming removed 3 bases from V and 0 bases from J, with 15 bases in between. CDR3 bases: TGTGCCAGTAGTATTCTGGTCAGGGCTAGCTCTGGGGCCAACGTCCTGACTTTC. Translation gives CASSILVRASSGANVLTF.

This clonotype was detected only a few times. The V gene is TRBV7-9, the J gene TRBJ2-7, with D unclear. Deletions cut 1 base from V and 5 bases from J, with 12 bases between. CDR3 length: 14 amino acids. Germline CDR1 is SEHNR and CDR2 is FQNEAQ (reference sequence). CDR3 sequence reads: CASSLEMRFDEQYF. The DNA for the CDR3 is TGTGCCAGCAGCTTAGAAATGAGGTTCGACGAGCAGTACTTC.

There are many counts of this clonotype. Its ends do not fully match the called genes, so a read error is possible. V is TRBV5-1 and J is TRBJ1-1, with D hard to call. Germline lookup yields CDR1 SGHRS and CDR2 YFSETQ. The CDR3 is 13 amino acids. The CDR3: CASSLEMNTEAFF. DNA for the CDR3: TGTGCCAGCAGCTTAGAAATGAACACTGAAGCTTTCTTT.

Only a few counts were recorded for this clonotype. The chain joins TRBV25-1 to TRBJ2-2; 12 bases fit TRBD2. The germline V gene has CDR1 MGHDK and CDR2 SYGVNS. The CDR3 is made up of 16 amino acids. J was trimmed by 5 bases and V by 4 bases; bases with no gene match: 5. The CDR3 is CASSGTSGVRTGELFF. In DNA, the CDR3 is TGTGCCAGCAGTGGGACTAGCGGGGTTCGTACCGGGGAGCTGTTTTTT.

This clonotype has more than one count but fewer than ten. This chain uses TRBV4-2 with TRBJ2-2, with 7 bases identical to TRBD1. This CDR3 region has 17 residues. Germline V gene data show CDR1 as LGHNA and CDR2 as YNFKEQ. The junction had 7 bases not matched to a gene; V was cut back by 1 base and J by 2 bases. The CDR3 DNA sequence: TGTGCCAGCAGCCAAGGGTCTCGGGACAGAAACACCGGGGAGCTGTTTTTT. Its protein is CASSQGSRDRNTGELFF.

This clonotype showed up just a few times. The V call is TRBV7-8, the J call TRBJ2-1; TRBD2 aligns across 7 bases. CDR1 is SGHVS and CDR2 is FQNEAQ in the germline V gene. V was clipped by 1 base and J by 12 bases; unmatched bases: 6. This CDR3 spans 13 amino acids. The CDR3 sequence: CASSLGRERTQFF. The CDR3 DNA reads TGTGCCAGCAGCTTAGGGCGGGAGAGGACGCAGTTCTTC.

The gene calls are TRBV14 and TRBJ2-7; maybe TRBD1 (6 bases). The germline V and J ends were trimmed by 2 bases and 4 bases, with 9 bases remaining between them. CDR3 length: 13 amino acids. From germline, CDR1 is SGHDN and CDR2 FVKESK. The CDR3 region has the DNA TGTGCCAGCAGCCAAAACAGGGAATACGAGCAGTACTTC. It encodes CASSQNREYEQYF.

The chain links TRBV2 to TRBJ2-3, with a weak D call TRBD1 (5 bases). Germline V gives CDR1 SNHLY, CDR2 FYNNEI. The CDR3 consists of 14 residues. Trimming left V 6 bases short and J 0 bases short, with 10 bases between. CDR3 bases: TGTGCCAGCAGGGGTGACAGAAGCACAGATACGCAGTATTTT. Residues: CASRGDRSTDTQYF.

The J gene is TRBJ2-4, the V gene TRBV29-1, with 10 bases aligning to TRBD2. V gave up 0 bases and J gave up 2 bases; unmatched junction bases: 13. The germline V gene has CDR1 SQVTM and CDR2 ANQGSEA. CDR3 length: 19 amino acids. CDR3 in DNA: TGCAGCGTTGAAGAGGAGGGACTAGCGCCTAAGTACCCCAAAAACATTCAGTACTTC. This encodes CSVEEEGLAPKYPKNIQYF. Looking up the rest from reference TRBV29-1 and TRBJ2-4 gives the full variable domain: SAVISQKPSRDICQRGTSLTIQCQVDSQVTMMFWYRQQPGQSLTLIATANQGSEATYESGFVIDKFPISRPNLTFSTLTVSNMSPEDSSIYLCSVEEEGLAPKYPKNIQYFGAGTRLSVL.

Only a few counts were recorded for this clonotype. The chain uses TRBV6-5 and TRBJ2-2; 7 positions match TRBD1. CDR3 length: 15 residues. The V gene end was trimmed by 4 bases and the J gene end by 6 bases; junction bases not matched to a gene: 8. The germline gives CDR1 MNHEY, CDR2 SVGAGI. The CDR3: CASSFRQGRAGELFF. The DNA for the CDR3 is TGTGCCAGCAGTTTTCGACAGGGTCGGGCCGGGGAGCTGTTTTTT.

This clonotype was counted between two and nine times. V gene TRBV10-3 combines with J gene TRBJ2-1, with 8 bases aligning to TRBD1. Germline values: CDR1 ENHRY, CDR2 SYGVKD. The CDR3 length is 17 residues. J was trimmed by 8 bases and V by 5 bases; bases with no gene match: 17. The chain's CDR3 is CAISTPGTGRLMDEQFF. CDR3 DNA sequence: TGTGCCATCAGTACACCCGGGACAGGAAGACTTATGGATGAGCAGTTCTTC.

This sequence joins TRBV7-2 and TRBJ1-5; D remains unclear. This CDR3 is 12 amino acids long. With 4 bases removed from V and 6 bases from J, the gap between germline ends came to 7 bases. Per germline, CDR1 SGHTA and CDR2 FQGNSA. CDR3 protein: CASSSPPQPQHF. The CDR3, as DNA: TGTGCCAGCAGCTCACCTCCTCAGCCCCAGCATTTT.

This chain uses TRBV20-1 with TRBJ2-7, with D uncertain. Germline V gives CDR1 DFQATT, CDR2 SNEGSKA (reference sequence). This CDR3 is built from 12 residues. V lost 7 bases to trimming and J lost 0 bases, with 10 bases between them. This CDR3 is CSDASLSYEQYF. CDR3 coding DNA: TGCAGTGACGCCTCACTCTCCTACGAGCAGTACTTC.

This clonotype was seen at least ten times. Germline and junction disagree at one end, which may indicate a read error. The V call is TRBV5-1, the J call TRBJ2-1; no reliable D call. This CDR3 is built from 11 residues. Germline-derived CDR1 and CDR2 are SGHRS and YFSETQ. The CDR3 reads CASSLDNEQFF. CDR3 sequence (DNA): TGTGCCAGCAGCTTAGACAATGAGCAGTTCTTC.

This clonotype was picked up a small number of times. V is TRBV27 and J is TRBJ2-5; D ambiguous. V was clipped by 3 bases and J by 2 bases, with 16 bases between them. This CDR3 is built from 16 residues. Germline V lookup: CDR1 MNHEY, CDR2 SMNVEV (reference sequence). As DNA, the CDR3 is TGTGCCAGCAGTTTTTTCTCGACTTTAGCTCAAGAGACCCAGTACTTC. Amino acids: CASSFFSTLAQETQYF.

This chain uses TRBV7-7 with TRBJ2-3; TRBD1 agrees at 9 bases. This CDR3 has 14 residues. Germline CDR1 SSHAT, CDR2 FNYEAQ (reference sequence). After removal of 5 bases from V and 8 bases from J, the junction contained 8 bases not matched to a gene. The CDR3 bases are TGTGCCAGCAGCCCGGACAGGGGTACGGGTACGCAGTATTTT. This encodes CASSPDRGTGTQYF.

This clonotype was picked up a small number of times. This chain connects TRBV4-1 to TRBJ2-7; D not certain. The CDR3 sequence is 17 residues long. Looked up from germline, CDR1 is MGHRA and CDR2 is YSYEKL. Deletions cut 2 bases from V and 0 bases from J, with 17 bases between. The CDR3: CASSQYSVGASSYEQYF. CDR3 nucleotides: TGCGCCAGCAGCCAATATTCCGTCGGCGCGTCCTCCTACGAGCAGTACTTC.

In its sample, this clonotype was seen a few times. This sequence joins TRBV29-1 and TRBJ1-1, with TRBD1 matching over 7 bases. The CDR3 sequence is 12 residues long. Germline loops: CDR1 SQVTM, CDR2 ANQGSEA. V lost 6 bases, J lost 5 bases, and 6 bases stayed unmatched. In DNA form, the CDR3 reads TGCAGCGTAGAGACAGGGCATACTGAAGCTTTCTTT. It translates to CSVETGHTEAFF. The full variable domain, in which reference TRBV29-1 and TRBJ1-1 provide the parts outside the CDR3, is SAVISQKPSRDICQRGTSLTIQCQVDSQVTMMFWYRQQPGQSLTLIATANQGSEATYESGFVIDKFPISRPNLTFSTLTVSNMSPEDSSIYLCSVETGHTEAFFGQGTRLTVV.